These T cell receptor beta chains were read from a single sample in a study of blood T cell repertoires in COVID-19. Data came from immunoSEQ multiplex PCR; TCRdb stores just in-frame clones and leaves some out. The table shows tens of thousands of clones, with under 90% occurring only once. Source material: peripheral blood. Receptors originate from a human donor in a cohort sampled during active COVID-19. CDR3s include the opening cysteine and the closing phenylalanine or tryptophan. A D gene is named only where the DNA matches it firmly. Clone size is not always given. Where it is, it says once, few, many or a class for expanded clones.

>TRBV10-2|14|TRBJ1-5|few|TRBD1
CASSRTGSNQPQHF
TGCGCCAGCAGTCGGACAGGGTCCAATCAGCCCCAGCATTTT
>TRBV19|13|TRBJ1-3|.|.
CASAWSSGNTIYF
TGTGCCAGTGCCTGGAGCTCTGGAAACACCATATATTTT
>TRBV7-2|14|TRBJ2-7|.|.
CASSVDRNLYEQYF
TGTGCCAGCAGCGTAGACAGGAACCTCTACGAGCAGTACTTC
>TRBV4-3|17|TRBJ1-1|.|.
CASSQRTTGSGNTEAFF
TGCGCCAGCAGCCAACGAACCACAGGGTCGGGGAACACTGAAGCTTTCTTT
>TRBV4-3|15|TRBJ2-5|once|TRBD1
CASSPGQGFGETQYF
TGCGCCAGCAGCCCGGGACAGGGGTTTGGGGAGACCCAGTACTTC
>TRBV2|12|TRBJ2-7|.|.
CASSAISYEQYF
TGTGCCAGCTCCGCTATTTCCTACGAGCAGTACTTC
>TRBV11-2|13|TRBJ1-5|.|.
CASSTYSNQPQHF
TGTGCCAGCAGCACATATAGCAATCAGCCCCAGCATTTT
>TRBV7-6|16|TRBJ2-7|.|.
CASSLVGGQSAAEQYF
TGTGCCAGCAGCTTAGTGGGGGGGCAGTCAGCCGCCGAGCAGTACTTC
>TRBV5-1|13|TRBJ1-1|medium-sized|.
CASSSGSNTEAFF
TGCGCCAGCAGCTCCGGGTCGAACACTGAAGCTTTCTTT
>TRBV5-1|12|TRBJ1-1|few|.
CASSSAGTEAFF
TGCGCCAGCAGCTCGGCAGGCACTGAAGCTTTCTTT
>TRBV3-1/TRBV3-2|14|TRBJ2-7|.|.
CASSQARGTYEQYF
TGTGCCAGCAGCCAAGCCAGGGGAACCTACGAGCAGTACTTC
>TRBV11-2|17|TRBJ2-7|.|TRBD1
CASSLGVWGTGNYEQYF
TGTGCCAGCAGCTTAGGAGTGTGGGGGACAGGGAACTACGAGCAGTACTTC
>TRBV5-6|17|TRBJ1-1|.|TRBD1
CASSLGTGGEENTEAFF
TGTGCCAGCAGCCTAGGGACAGGGGGCGAGGAAAACACTGAAGCTTTCTTT
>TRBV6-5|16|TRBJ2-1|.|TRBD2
CASSYGRASGPNEQFF
TGTGCCAGCAGTTACGGAAGGGCTAGCGGACCCAATGAGCAGTTCTTC
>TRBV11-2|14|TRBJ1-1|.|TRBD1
CASSYGTGGTEAFF
TGTGCCAGCAGCTACGGGACAGGGGGTACTGAAGCTTTCTTT
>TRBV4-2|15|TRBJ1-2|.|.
CASSQDRGANYGYTF
TGTGCCAGCAGCCAAGATCGGGGGGCAAACTATGGCTACACCTTC